This T cell receptor (beta chain) was recovered during a study of T cell responses to AZD1222 COVID-19 vaccine. In germline, CDR1 is SGHTA, CDR2 FQGNSA. Losses at the gene ends were 1 base for V and 2 bases for J; bases not matched to a gene: 8. This CDR3 has 17 residues. Method: immunoSEQ multiplex PCR; TCRdb's copy keeps in-frame clones and lacks some. This sample yields about 66,000 clones, of which roughly 80% are seen a single time; more than 3% belongs to the top ten. This clonotype was obtained from an adult who received the AZD1222 COVID-19 vaccine. V usage is TRBV7-2 and J usage is TRBJ2-5; 9 nucleotides match TRBD1. The sample in question was peripheral blood, obtained 28 days after the second AZD1222 dose. The CDR3 loop reads CASSLVQGARGQETQYF. CDR3 sequence (DNA): TGTGCCAGCAGCTTAGTACAGGGGGCGAGAGGGCAAGAGACCCAGTACTTC.